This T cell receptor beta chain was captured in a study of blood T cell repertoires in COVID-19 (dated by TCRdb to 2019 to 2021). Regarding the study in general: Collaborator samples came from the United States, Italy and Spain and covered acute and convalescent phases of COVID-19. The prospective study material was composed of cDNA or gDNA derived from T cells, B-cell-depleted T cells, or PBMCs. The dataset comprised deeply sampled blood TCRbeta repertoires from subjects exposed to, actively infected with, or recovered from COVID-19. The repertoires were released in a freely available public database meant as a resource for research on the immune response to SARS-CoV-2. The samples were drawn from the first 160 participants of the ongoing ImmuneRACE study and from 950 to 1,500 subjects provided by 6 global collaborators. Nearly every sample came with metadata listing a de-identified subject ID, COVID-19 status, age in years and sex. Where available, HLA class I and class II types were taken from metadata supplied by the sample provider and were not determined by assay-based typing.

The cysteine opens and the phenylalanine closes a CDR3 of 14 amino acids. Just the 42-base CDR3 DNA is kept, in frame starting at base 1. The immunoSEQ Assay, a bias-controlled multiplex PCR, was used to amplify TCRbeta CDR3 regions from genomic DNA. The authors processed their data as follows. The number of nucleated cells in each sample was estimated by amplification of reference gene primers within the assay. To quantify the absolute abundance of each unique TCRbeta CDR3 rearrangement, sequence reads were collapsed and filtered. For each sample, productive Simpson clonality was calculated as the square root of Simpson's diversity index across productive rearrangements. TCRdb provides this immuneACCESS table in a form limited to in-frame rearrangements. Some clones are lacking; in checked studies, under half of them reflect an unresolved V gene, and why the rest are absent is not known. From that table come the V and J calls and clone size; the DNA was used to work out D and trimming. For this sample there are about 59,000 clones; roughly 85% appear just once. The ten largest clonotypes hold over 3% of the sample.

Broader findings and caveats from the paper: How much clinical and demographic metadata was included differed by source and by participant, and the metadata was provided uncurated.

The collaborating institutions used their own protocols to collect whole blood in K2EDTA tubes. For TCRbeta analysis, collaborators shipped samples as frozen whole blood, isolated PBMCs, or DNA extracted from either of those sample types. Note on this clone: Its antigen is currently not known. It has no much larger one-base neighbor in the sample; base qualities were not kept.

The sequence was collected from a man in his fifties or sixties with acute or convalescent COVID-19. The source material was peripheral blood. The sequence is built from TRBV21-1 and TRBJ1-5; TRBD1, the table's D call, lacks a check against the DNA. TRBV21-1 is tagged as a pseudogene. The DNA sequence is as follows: TGTGCCAGCAGGAGACACAATAGCAATCAGCCCCAGCATTTT. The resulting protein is CASRRHNSNQPQHF.